The 12 T cell receptor beta chains presented below share a single source sample, sequenced in a study of shared clonotypes between healthy human individuals. Sequenced by immunoSEQ multiplex PCR; TCRdb stores in-frame clones only, minus some. The table has under 1,100,000 clones, around 82% seen once. Sequences were obtained from memory CD4+ T cells from PBMCs. The subset was: CD45RA-negative fraction. These receptors all come from a man younger than 35 in good health. Some clones in this sample may be carry-over from other donors' samples.

The chain recombines TRBV5-8 with TRBJ2-1; D might be TRBD2 (5 bases). The CDR3 extends over 15 amino acids. Germline assignment: CDR1 SGHTS and CDR2 YDEGEE. V lost 2 bases, J lost 6 bases, and 15 bases lay in between. Here the CDR3 reads CASSLVLGVGNEQFF. Written as DNA, the CDR3 is TGTGCCAGCAGCTTAGTACTAGGAGTTGGCAATGAGCAGTTCTTC.

This rearrangement joins TRBV10-1 to TRBJ2-7, with D uncertain. Trimming left V 5 bases short and J 4 bases short, with 18 bases between. The CDR3 runs to 15 residues. The V gene's germline CDR1 is WNHNN and CDR2 SYGVQD (reference sequence). The CDR3 reads CASSPGLSQGYEQYF. The CDR3 nucleotides read TGCGCCAGCAGTCCGGGCCTTTCTCAAGGATACGAGCAGTACTTC.

The rearrangement joins TRBV19 to TRBJ1-1, with 8 positions matching TRBD1. This CDR3 is built from 16 residues. The V gene end was trimmed by 4 bases and the J gene end by 2 bases; junction bases not matched to a gene: 9. Germline CDR1 reads LNHDA; CDR2 reads SQIVND (reference sequence). CDR3 nucleotide sequence: TGTGCCAGTAGTACCGGGCCGGGACAGGCAAACACTGAAGCTTTCTTT. Translation: CASSTGPGQANTEAFF.

V is TRBV7-9 and J is TRBJ2-5, with D possibly TRBD1 on 6 matching bases. The CDR3 is 13 residues long. Germline V CDR1 and CDR2: SEHNR, FQNEAQ (reference sequence). Trimming removed 5 bases at V and 5 bases at J, with 12 bases between. The CDR3 region is CASSQNTGETQYF. CDR3 coding DNA: TGTGCCAGCAGCCAAAACACAGGGGAGACCCAGTACTTC.

This clone has just one count. V and J are TRBV7-3 and TRBJ1-2; no clear D gene. The CDR3 runs 13 residues. Trimming removed 3 bases from V and 3 bases from J, with 8 bases in between. Germline CDR1 reads SGHTA; CDR2 reads FQGTGA. The DNA for the CDR3 is TGTGCCAGCAGCTTCGGACCTGACTATGGCTACACCTTC. Encoded protein: CASSFGPDYGYTF. Supplemented by reference TRBV7-3 and TRBJ1-2, the full variable domain reads GAGVSQTPSNKVTEKGKYVELRCDPISGHTALYWYRQSLGQGPEFLIYFQGTGAADDSGLPNDRFFAVRPEGSVSTLKIQRTERGDSAVYLCASSFGPDYGYTFGSGTRLTVV.

This clone is a singleton in its sample. The gene calls are TRBV23-1 and TRBJ2-7, with D perhaps TRBD2 (11 bases). TRBV23-1 is recorded as an ORF, its role being uncertain. Between the trimmed V and J ends, which lost 3 bases and 6 bases, there was a span of 36 bases. This CDR3 is 21 amino acids long. CDR3 protein: CASSHPRDRGDNRLAGFEQYF. CDR3 nucleotide sequence: TGCGCCAGCAGTCATCCCCGGGACAGGGGCGACAATCGACTAGCGGGATTCGAGCAGTACTTC.

The chain recombines TRBV2 with TRBJ2-1; 10 bases match TRBD2. J gave up 3 bases and V 2 bases, and 1 base lay outside the gene matches. The CDR3 extends over 15 amino acids. Germline V gene sequence: CDR1 SNHLY, CDR2 FYNNEI. The CDR3 bases are TGTGCCAGCAGTGAAAGGACTAGCGGCTACAATGAGCAGTTCTTC. Residues: CASSERTSGYNEQFF.

This sequence joins TRBV7-6 and TRBJ2-1; 10 bases match TRBD2. The CDR3 covers 16 residues. Looked up from germline, CDR1 is SGHVS and CDR2 is FNYEAQ. The ends lost 5 bases at V and 8 bases at J; junction bases unmatched: 12. CDR3 DNA: TGTGCCAGCAGCCCGAAGAGCGGGAGGGCCAGAGATGAGCAGTTCTTC. This codes for CASSPKSGRARDEQFF.

The chain has TRBV6-6 and TRBJ1-5, with TRBD1 identical over 9 bases. The CDR3 loop spans 15 amino acids. In germline, CDR1 is MNHNY, CDR2 SVGAGI (reference sequence). J lost 4 bases, V lost 2 bases, and 3 bases had no gene match. The CDR3 spells CASSYRTGANQPQHF. CDR3 nucleotides: TGTGCCAGCAGTTACCGGACAGGGGCAAATCAGCCCCAGCATTTT.

The V gene is TRBV11-2, the J gene TRBJ1-1; weak D call: TRBD1 (6 bases). Trimming took off 2 bases at V and 0 bases at J, with 13 bases between the two ends. The CDR3 spans 16 residues. The germline V gene has CDR1 SGHAT and CDR2 FQNNGV. CDR3 DNA: TGTGCCAGCAGCTTACAGGGGCTGCCAATGAACACTGAAGCTTTCTTT. Its protein product is CASSLQGLPMNTEAFF.

This chain connects TRBV28 to TRBJ1-1; perhaps TRBD1 as D (5 bases). The V and J ends lost 3 bases and 4 bases respectively, with 15 bases between them. Germline CDR1 reads MDHEN; CDR2 reads SYDVKM. The CDR3 consists of 15 residues. The DNA of the CDR3 is TGTGCCAGCAGTTTGAATGGGGGGGAGGGCACTGAAGCTTTCTTT. As protein: CASSLNGGEGTEAFF.

This rearrangement joins TRBV7-3 to TRBJ2-3; no definite D call. Germline CDR1 reads SGHTA; CDR2 reads FQGTGA. This CDR3 has 13 residues. V lost 3 bases and J 1 base, leaving 5 bases between the germline ends. The CDR3 loop reads CASSFDGTDTQYF. CDR3 sequence (DNA): TGTGCCAGCAGCTTCGATGGCACAGATACGCAGTATTTT.